This TCR beta chain was profiled in a study of Graves' ophthalmopathy and Graves' hyperthyroidism. The CDR3 sequence is 13 residues long. The V end was cut by 7 bases, the J end by 5 bases, with 14 bases between. Germline V gives CDR1 MGHDK, CDR2 SYGVNS. This clonotype was seen ten or more times. Amplification targeted the TCR beta CDR3 regions, with RNA transcripts as the source material. First-round RT-PCR with HTBI primers preceded a second-round multiplex PCR. TCRdb passed the multiplex PCR reads through MiXCR, listing each CDR3 protein once. The sample has 450,000 or so distinct CDR3 sequences; around an eighth are singletons.

Sequenced sample: blood. This rearrangement joins TRBV25-1 to TRBJ2-5, with D perhaps TRBD2 (6 bases). This receptor was obtained from a woman in her twenties or thirties with Graves' ophthalmopathy. In DNA, the CDR3 is TGTGCCAGCACCGCGGGGCTGGGGGAGACCCAGTACTTC. As protein: CASTAGLGETQYF.